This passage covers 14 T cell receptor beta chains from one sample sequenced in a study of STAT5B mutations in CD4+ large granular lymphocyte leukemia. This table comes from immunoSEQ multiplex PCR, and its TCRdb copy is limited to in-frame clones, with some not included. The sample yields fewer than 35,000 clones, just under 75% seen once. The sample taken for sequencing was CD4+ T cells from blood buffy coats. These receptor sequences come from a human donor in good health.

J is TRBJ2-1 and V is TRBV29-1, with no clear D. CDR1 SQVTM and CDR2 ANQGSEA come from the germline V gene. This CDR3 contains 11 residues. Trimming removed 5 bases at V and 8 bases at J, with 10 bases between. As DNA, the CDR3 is TGCAGCGTTTCCTTAGCCTATGAGCAGTTCTTC. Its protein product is CSVSLAYEQFF.

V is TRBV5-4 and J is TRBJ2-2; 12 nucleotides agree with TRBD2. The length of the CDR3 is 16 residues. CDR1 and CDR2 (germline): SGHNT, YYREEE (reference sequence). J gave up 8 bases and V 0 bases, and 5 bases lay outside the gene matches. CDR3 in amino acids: CASSLATSGRRGELFF. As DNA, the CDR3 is TGTGCCAGCAGCTTGGCCACTAGCGGGAGGAGGGGGGAGCTGTTTTTT.

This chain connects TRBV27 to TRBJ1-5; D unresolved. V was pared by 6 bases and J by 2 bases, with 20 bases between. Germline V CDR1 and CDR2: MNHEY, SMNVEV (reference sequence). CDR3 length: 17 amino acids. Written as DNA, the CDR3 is TGTGCCAGCAGCTCCTCCCGGGCGGGCGAGGGCAATCAGCCCCAGCATTTT. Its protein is CASSSSRAGEGNQPQHF.

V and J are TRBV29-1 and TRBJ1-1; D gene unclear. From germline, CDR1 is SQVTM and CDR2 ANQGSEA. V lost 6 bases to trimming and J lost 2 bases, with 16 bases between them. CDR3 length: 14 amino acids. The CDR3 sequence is CSVIVPGGNTEAFF. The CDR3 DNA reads TGCAGCGTCATCGTCCCGGGTGGCAACACTGAAGCTTTCTTT.

CDR3 bases: TGTGCCAGCAGCCAGATGCCGGGACAGGGGATGAGTGAAAAACTGTTTTTT. It codes for CASSQMPGQGMSEKLFF. The chain is built from TRBV5-5 and TRBJ1-4, with 10 nucleotides matching TRBD1. CDR1 is SGHKS, CDR2 YYEKEE, per germline (reference sequence). The CDR3 totals 17 residues. The V segment lost 4 bases and the J segment 7 bases; nucleotides outside the gene matches: 13.

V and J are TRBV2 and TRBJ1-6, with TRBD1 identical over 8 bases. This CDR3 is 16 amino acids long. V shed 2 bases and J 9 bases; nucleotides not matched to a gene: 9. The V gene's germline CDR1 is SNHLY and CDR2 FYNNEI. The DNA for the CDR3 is TGTGCCAGCAGTGAACAGGGACAGGCACTCGGTTCACCCCTCCACTTT. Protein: CASSEQGQALGSPLHF.

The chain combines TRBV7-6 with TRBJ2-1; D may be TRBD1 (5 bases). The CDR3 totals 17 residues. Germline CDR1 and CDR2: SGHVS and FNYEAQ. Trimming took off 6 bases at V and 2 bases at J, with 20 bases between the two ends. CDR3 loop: CASRNPFGQGPYNEQFF. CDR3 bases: TGTGCCAGCAGAAATCCTTTCGGCCAGGGCCCCTACAATGAGCAGTTCTTC.

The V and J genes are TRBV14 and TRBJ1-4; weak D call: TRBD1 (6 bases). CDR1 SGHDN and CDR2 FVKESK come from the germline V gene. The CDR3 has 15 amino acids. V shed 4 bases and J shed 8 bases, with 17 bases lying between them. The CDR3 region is CASSPTAGAGEKLFF. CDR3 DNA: TGTGCCAGCAGCCCCACGGCGGGGGCAGGGGAAAAACTGTTTTTT.

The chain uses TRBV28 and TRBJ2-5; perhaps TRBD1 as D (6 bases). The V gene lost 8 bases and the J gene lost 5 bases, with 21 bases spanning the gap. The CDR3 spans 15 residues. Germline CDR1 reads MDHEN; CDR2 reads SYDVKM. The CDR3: CASQDTSGVGETQYF. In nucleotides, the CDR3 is TGTGCCAGCCAAGACACATCAGGGGTCGGGGAGACCCAGTACTTC.

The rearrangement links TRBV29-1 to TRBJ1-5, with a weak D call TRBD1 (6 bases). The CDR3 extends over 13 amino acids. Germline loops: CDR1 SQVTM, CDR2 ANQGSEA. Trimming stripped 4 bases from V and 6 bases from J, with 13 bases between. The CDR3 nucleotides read TGCAGCGTTGGGCCGGGGGGCCGTCAGCCCCAGCATTTT. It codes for CSVGPGGRQPQHF.

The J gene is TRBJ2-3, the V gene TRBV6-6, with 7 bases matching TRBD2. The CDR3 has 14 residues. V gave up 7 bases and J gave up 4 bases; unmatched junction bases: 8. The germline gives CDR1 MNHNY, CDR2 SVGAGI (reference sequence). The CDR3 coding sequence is TGTGCCAGCATGCTCCCTGGGGGGGCAGATACGCAGTATTTT. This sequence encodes CASMLPGGADTQYF.

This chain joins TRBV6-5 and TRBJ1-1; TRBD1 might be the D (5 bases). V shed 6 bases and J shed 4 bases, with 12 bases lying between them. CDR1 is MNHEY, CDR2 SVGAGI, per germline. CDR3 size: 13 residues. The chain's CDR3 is CASSEGRGTEAFF. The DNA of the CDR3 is TGTGCCAGCAGCGAGGGGAGGGGCACTGAAGCTTTCTTT.

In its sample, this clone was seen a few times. The CDR3 spells CASSYQDRDTEAFF. For the CDR3, the DNA is TGTGCCAGCAGCTACCAGGACAGAGACACTGAAGCTTTCTTT. V gene TRBV5-6 combines with J gene TRBJ1-1, with D tentatively TRBD1 (6 bases). CDR3 length: 14 residues. Trimming took 3 bases from V and 3 from J, leaving 12 bases between them. Germline CDR1 and CDR2: SGHDT and YYEEEE.

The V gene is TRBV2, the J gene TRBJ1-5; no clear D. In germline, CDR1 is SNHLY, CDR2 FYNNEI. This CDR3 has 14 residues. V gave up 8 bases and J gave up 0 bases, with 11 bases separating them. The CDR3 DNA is TGTGCCAGCCGAGCGGGAAGTAGCAATCAGCCCCAGCATTTT. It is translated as CASRAGSSNQPQHF.